Sequencing of this T cell receptor (beta chain) was carried out in a study of radiotherapy plus CTLA-4 blockade in lung cancer. Findings and caveats of the study: TCR clones of tumor origin grew in blood after radiotherapy plus ipilimumab.

Note on this clone: What it recognizes is unknown.

Germline-derived CDR1 and CDR2 are SGDLS and YYNGEE. Losses at the gene ends were 4 bases for V and 5 bases for J; bases not matched to a gene: 10. The CDR3 spans 15 residues. The repertoire was sequenced with immunoSEQ multiplex PCR; TCRdb's copy has only in-frame clones and lacks some. The table includes approximately 48,000 clones, about four fifths detected once. The rearrangement uses TRBV9 and TRBJ2-5; TRBD1 matches 8 bases. The specimen was peripheral blood, collected from a patient treated with radiotherapy plus ipilimumab. This sequence originates from a human donor with non-small cell lung cancer whose response to radiotherapy plus ipilimumab could not be evaluated. As DNA, the CDR3 is TGTGCCAGCAGCTCAAACAGGGGGGTCGGCGAGACCCAGTACTTC. Amino acids: CASSSNRGVGETQYF.